The sequence of this T cell receptor beta chain was determined in a study of cytomegalovirus exposure and HLA in healthy donors. Whole-study results and caveats: A missense variant in DCLRE1C was later tied to TCR beta V- and J-gene trimming. According to the study, 160 or so TCR beta chains were cytomegalovirus-associated. Reported performance of the classifier showed diagnosis of cytomegalovirus status with high specificity and sensitivity.

The V and J ends lost 4 bases and 5 bases, in that order; junction bases with no gene match: 9. This CDR3 comprises 15 residues. CDR1 and CDR2 from the germline V gene are ENHRY and SYGVKD. Vbeta (60) and Jbeta (13) primers were used in the PCR. Sequencing used immunoSEQ multiplex PCR; TCRdb keeps in-frame clones, though not all of them. This repertoire shows under 200,000 clones, about 79% found once; its top ten account for 5% to 7.5%. Regarding this clone: Antigen unknown.

Sequences were obtained from PBMCs. The clonotype comes from a man between 45 and 60 years old in good health and CMV-seropositive. V usage is TRBV10-3 and J usage is TRBJ2-5; 8 nucleotides line up with TRBD1. Written as DNA, the CDR3 is TGTGCCATCAGTGCGCCCGACAGGGGAAAGGAGACCCAGTACTTC. Translation gives CAISAPDRGKETQYF.